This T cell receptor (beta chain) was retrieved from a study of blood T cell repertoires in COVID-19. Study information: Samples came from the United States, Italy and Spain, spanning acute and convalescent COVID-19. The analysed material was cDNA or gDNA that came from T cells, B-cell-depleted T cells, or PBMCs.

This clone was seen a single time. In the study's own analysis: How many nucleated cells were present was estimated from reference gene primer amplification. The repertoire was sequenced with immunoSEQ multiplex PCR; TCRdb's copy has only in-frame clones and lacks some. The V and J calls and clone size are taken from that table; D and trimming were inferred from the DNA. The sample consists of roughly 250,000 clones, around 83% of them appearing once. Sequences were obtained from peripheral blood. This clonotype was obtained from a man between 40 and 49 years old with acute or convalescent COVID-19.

CDR3 protein: CASSQESRTGRNTEAFF. As DNA, the CDR3 is TGTGCCAGCAGCCAAGAGTCTAGGACAGGTCGAAACACTGAAGCTTTCTTT. The chain combines TRBV3-1 (or the pseudogene TRBV3-2) with TRBJ1-1; TRBD1 aligns across 7 bases. Germline trimming cut 0 bases from V and 2 bases from J; bases unmatched to any gene: 9. Germline V gene lookup returns CDR1 LGHDT and CDR2 YNNKEL (reference sequence). This CDR3 has 17 amino acids.